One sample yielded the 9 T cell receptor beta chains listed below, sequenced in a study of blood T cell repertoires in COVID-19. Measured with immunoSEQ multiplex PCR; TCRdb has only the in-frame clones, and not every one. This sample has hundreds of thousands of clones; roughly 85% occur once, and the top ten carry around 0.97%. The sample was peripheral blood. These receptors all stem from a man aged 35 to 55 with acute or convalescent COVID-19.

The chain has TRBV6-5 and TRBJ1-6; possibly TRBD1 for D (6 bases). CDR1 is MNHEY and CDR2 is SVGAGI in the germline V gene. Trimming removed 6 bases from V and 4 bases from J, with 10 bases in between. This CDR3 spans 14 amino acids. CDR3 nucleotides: TGTGCCAGCAGAAAGACAGGTTATAATTCACCCCTCCACTTT. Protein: CASRKTGYNSPLHF.

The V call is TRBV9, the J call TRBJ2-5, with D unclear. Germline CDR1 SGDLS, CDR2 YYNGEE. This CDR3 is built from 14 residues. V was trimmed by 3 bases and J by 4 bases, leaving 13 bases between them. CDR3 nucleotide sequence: TGTGCCAGCAGCGGCACCCCTCCGAGAGAGACCCAGTACTTC. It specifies CASSGTPPRETQYF.

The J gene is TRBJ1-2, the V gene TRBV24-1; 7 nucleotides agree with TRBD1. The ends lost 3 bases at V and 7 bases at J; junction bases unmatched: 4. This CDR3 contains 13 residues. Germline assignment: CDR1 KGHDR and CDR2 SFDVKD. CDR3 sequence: CATSDRGLSGYTF. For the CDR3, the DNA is TGTGCCACCAGTGATAGGGGGCTGAGTGGCTACACCTTC.

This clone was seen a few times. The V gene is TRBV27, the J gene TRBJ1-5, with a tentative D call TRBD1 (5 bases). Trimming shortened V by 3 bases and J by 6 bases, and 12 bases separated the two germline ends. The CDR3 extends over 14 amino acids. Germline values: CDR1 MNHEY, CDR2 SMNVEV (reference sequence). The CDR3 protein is CASSFFQGGQPQHF. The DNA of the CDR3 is TGTGCCAGCAGTTTTTTCCAGGGCGGTCAGCCCCAGCATTTT.

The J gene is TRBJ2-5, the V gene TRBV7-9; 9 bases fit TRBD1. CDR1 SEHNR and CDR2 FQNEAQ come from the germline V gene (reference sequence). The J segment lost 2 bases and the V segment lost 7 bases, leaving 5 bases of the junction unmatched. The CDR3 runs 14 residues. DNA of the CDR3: TGTGCCAGCACCCGGACAGGGGTACAAGAGACCCAGTACTTC. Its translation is CASTRTGVQETQYF. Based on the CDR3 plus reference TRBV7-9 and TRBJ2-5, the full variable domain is DTGVSQNPRHKITKRGQNVTFRCDPISEHNRLYWYRQTLGQGPEFLTYFQNEAQLEKSRLLSDRFSAERPKGSFSTLEIQRTEQGDSAMYLCASTRTGVQETQYFGPGTRLLVL.

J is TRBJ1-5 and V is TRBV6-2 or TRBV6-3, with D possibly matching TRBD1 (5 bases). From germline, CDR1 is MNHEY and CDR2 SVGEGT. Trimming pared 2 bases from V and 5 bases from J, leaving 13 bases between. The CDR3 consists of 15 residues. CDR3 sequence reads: CASSYAGAGDQPQHF. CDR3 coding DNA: TGTGCCAGCAGTTACGCGGGCGCGGGGGATCAGCCCCAGCATTTT.

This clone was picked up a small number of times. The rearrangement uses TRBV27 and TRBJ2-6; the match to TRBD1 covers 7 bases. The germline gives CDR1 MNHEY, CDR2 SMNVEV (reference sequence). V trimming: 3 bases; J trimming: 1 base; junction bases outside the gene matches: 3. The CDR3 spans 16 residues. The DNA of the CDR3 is TGTGCCAGCAGTTTTCGACAGGGATCTGGGGCCAACGTCCTGACTTTC. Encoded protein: CASSFRQGSGANVLTF.

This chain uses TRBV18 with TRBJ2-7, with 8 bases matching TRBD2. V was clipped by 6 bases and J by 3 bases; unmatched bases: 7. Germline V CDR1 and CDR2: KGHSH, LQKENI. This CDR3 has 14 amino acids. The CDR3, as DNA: TGTGCCAGCTCCCTCTCGGGAGGGGGCTACGAGCAGTACTTC. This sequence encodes CASSLSGGGYEQYF.

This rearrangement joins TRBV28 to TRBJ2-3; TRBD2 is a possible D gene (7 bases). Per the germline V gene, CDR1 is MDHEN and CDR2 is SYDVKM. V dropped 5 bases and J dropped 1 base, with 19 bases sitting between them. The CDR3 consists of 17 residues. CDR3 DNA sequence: TGTGCCAGCAGTCGTCCTCCGCAGGGGAGGGGCACAGATACGCAGTATTTT. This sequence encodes CASSRPPQGRGTDTQYF.